A single sample gave rise to the 18 T cell receptor beta chains below, sequenced in a study of blood T cell repertoires in COVID-19 (dated by TCRdb to 2019 to 2021). Libraries came from the immunoSEQ multiplex PCR assay. TCRdb retrieved this table from immuneACCESS and kept in-frame rearrangements only. Not all clones are present; in checked studies, unresolved V genes account for under half, and no reason is known for the remainder. Present in this sample are over 100,000 clones, roughly 87% of which were seen just once. The ten largest clonotypes hold roughly a tenth of the sample. The sequencing sample was made of peripheral blood. These receptors were obtained from a man of 80 years or more with acute or convalescent COVID-19.

The chain has TRBV29-1 and TRBJ1-1, with D unclear. The germline V and J ends were trimmed by 7 bases and 0 bases, with 15 bases remaining between them. This CDR3 is built from 14 residues. CDR1 is SQVTM and CDR2 is ANQGSEA in the germline V gene. The CDR3 sequence: CSAPGFAMNTEAFF. Written as DNA, the CDR3 is TGCAGCGCCCCGGGGTTCGCCATGAACACTGAAGCTTTCTTT.

The J gene is TRBJ2-7, the V gene TRBV6-5; the match to TRBD1 covers 7 bases. Trimming took 5 bases from V and 3 from J; bases not matched to a gene: 10. This CDR3 spans 15 amino acids. Germline lookup yields CDR1 MNHEY and CDR2 SVGAGI. The CDR3 nucleotides read TGTGCCAGCAGTACGGCCGGGACAGCCTACTACGAGCAGTACTTC. This gives the protein CASSTAGTAYYEQYF.

The V gene is TRBV18, the J gene TRBJ1-2, with 10 bases fitting TRBD1. The V and J ends lost 6 bases and 2 bases, in that order; junction bases with no gene match: 9. The CDR3 is 16 residues long. CDR1 and CDR2 from the germline V gene are KGHSH and LQKENI. In DNA form, the CDR3 reads TGTGCCAGCTCCCCCGGGCGGACAGGGGGGAACTATGGCTACACCTTC. Translation: CASSPGRTGGNYGYTF.

This chain uses TRBV27 with TRBJ2-1, with 12 bases matching TRBD2. Germline trimming cut 6 bases from V and 7 bases from J; bases unmatched to any gene: 1. This CDR3 is 13 amino acids long. Per germline, CDR1 MNHEY and CDR2 SMNVEV (reference sequence). The CDR3 reads CASRTSGSNEQFF. The CDR3 nucleotides are TGTGCCAGCAGGACTAGCGGGAGTAATGAGCAGTTCTTC.

The chain combines TRBV6-2 or TRBV6-3 with TRBJ1-1; D is uncertain. Deletions cut 1 base from V and 7 bases from J, with 7 bases between. Germline V lookup: CDR1 MNHEY, CDR2 SVGEGT. This CDR3 region has 12 residues. CDR3 amino acids: CASSYYLYEAFF. The CDR3 region has the DNA TGTGCCAGCAGTTACTACTTATATGAAGCTTTCTTT.

CDR3 nucleotide sequence: TGTGCCATCAGTGTGGGGGCAGAAAATGGCTACACCTTC. It encodes CAISVGAENGYTF. The genes are TRBV10-3 and TRBJ1-2; possible D gene TRBD1, 6 bases. The V end lost 4 bases, the J end lost 6 bases, and 12 bases lay between the germline ends. Germline CDR1 is ENHRY and CDR2 is SYGVKD. This CDR3 region has 13 residues.

J is TRBJ2-2 and V is TRBV12-3 or TRBV12-4; unclear D gene. This CDR3 is 12 amino acids long. V was cut by 7 bases and J by 5 bases, with 8 bases left in between. DNA of the CDR3: TGTGCCAGCATGTACAGTACCGGGGAGCTGTTTTTT. Amino acid sequence: CASMYSTGELFF.

The chain combines TRBV7-3 with TRBJ2-5; a possible D gene is TRBD2 (5 bases). Germline CDR1 and CDR2: SGHTA and FQGTGA. Trimming cost V 5 bases and J 6 bases, with 13 bases left between them. This CDR3 spans 13 amino acids. The CDR3 loop reads CASSQNRGQTQYF. The CDR3 bases are TGTGCCAGCAGCCAAAACCGGGGTCAGACCCAGTACTTC.

The CDR3 here is CASSLDGALSGNTIYF. CDR3 coding DNA: TGCGCCAGCAGCTTGGATGGGGCCCTCTCTGGAAACACCATATATTTT. The chain links TRBV5-1 to TRBJ1-3; maybe TRBD1 (5 bases). The CDR3 spans 16 residues. The germline gives CDR1 SGHRS, CDR2 YFSETQ. V gave up 0 bases and J gave up 0 bases, with 10 bases separating them.

V and J are TRBV5-1 and TRBJ2-1; 9 bases line up with TRBD2. The CDR3 has 15 residues. V trimming: 0 bases; J trimming: 6 bases; junction bases outside the gene matches: 4. The V gene's germline CDR1 is SGHRS and CDR2 YFSETQ. CDR3 sequence reads: CASSLGGLASNEQFF. The DNA of the CDR3 is TGCGCCAGCAGCTTGGGGGGACTAGCCTCCAATGAGCAGTTCTTC.

The V gene is TRBV6-5, the J gene TRBJ1-1; D is perhaps TRBD1 (6 bases). This CDR3 comprises 10 residues. Trimming cost V 11 bases and J 7 bases, with 11 bases left between them. Germline CDR1 MNHEY, CDR2 SVGAGI. The CDR3 loop reads CAPGGSEAFF. The CDR3 bases are TGTGCCCCTGGGGGCAGTGAAGCTTTCTTT.

This chain's CDR3 is CASSSQGVGNYGYTF. The CDR3 bases are TGTGCCAGCAGTTCACAGGGGGTCGGGAACTATGGCTACACCTTC. This sequence joins TRBV28 and TRBJ1-2; 8 bases fit TRBD1. From germline, CDR1 is MDHEN and CDR2 SYDVKM. The CDR3 length is 15 residues. V lost 4 bases, J lost 2 bases, and 6 bases stayed unmatched.

This chain joins TRBV4-1 and TRBJ2-1; 8 positions agree with TRBD2. CDR3 length: 16 residues. Germline values: CDR1 MGHRA, CDR2 YSYEKL. V was clipped by 4 bases and J by 10 bases; unmatched bases: 15. The CDR3 DNA reads TGCGCCAGCAGCCCCAACTTAGCGGGGAACCTACCCGAGCAGTTCTTC. Translated: CASSPNLAGNLPEQFF.

The chain is built from TRBV24-1 and TRBJ1-1, with 8 bases fitting TRBD1. CDR1 is KGHDR, CDR2 SFDVKD, per germline. CDR3 length: 15 residues. The ends lost 8 bases at V and 4 bases at J; junction bases unmatched: 11. The CDR3 reads CATTNQGQGGTEAFF. CDR3 DNA: TGTGCCACCACCAACCAAGGACAGGGAGGCACTGAAGCTTTCTTT.

This clone was counted a few times. The chain employs TRBV28 and TRBJ1-2, with 8 positions matching TRBD1. This CDR3 spans 14 amino acids. Germline assignment: CDR1 MDHEN and CDR2 SYDVKM. The V segment lost 4 bases and the J segment 5 bases; nucleotides outside the gene matches: 6. The CDR3 is CASSWQGAPYGYTF. The CDR3 DNA follows: TGTGCCAGCAGTTGGCAGGGGGCGCCGTATGGCTACACCTTC.

The chain links TRBV5-1 to TRBJ2-7, with D possibly being TRBD1 (6 bases). Germline V CDR1 and CDR2: SGHRS, YFSETQ. The CDR3 consists of 14 residues. The V gene lost 1 base and the J gene lost 4 bases, with 12 bases spanning the gap. The CDR3 loop reads CASSLRQGTYEQYF. CDR3 nucleotide sequence: TGCGCCAGCAGCTTGAGGCAGGGGACGTACGAGCAGTACTTC.

The J gene is TRBJ2-5, the V gene TRBV19; 9 bases agree with TRBD1. The CDR3 is 14 amino acids. Unmatched junction bases numbered 1, after V lost 4 bases and J lost 1 base. Germline CDR1 reads LNHDA; CDR2 reads SQIVND (reference sequence). The CDR3 DNA is TGTGCCAGTAGTACGGGACAGGGCCAAGAGACCCAGTACTTC. This sequence encodes CASSTGQGQETQYF.

This chain connects TRBV4-1 to TRBJ2-7; no clear D. V shed 1 base and J shed 5 bases, with 15 bases lying between them. The CDR3 has 15 residues. Germline CDR1 is MGHRA and CDR2 is YSYEKL. In DNA form, the CDR3 reads TGCGCCAGCAGCCAAGTCTTACCGGGTCACAACGAGCAGTACTTC. It specifies CASSQVLPGHNEQYF.